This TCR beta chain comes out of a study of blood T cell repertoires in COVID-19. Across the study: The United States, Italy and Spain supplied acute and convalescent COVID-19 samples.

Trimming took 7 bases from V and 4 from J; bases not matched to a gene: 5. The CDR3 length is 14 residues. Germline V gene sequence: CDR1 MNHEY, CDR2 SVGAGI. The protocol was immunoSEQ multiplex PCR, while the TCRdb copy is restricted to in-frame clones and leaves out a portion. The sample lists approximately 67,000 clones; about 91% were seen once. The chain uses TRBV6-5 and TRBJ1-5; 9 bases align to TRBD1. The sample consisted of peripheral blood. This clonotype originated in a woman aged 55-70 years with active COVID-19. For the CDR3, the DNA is TGTGCCAGCATCTTCGACAGGGGGAATCAGCCCCAGCATTTT. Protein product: CASIFDRGNQPQHF.